This T cell receptor beta chain was sequenced for a study of blood T cell repertoires in COVID-19. Whole-study context: Sites across the United States, Italy and Spain contributed samples from acute and convalescent COVID-19. The cDNA or gDNA used as material had been derived from T cells, B-cell-depleted T cells, or PBMCs.

CDR1 is KGHSH, CDR2 LQKENI, per germline. V lost 2 bases to trimming and J lost 2 bases, with 9 bases between them. The CDR3 totals 14 residues. Methods used by the authors: Reference gene primer amplification yielded estimated nucleated cell counts. The assay was immunoSEQ multiplex PCR, and TCRdb's table has in-frame clones only and misses some. Clonal size and the V and J genes are those of that table, whereas D and trimming came from the DNA. The data show roughly 56,000 clones, about 91% seen once. The receptor comes from a man in his fifties or sixties with active COVID-19. The sample taken for sequencing was peripheral blood. This chain links TRBV18 with TRBJ1-1; no definite D call. CDR3 protein: CASSPNRGNTEAFF. The CDR3 DNA reads TGTGCCAGCTCACCAAATCGCGGTAACACTGAAGCTTTCTTT. Drawing the rest from reference TRBV18 and TRBJ1-1, the complete variable domain is NAGVMQNPRHLVRRRGQEARLRCSPMKGHSHVYWYRQLPEEGLKFMVYLQKENIIDESGMPKERFSAEFPKEGPSILRIQQVVRGDSAAYFCASSPNRGNTEAFFGQGTRLTVV.